What follows describes a single TCR beta chain. The antigen remains undetermined. Via MiXCR, TCRdb re-called the 5' RACE reads, giving one row per CDR3 protein. Of about 400,000 distinct CDR3 sequences listed, 20% to 30% are singletons. The data are from a study of T-cell memory formation after mild COVID-19. Regarding the study as a whole: There was a balanced CD4/CD8 profile in clones contracting day 15 to 85, and later expanders leaned CD4+.

The CDR3 totals 13 residues. Germline CDR1 LNHDA, CDR2 SQIVND (reference sequence). The ends were cut back, 10 bases at V and 7 bases at J, with 17 bases in the middle. The sequenced sample was PBMCs or a T cell subset sorted from them (not recorded which). The chain is built from TRBV19 and TRBJ2-4; D is unresolved. The sequence was obtained from an adult woman who had mild COVID-19 (a few samples of this study predate the infection). Cell type and time point are not known. CDR3 DNA: TGTGCCACCGCTGTTGGGTTGGGGAACATTCAGTACTTC. Protein product: CATAVGLGNIQYF.